A selection of T cell receptor beta chains follows, all from one sample in a study of OX40 agonist ivuxolimab in advanced cancers. This table comes from immunoSEQ multiplex PCR, and its TCRdb copy is limited to in-frame clones, with some not included. The table includes around 21,000 clones, around 84% detected once. Specimen: CD4+ or CD8+ T cells sorted from blood, collected in a trial of the OX40 agonist ivuxolimab. These receptor sequences come from an adult with an advanced solid tumor such as melanoma, head and neck, liver or kidney cancer. CDR3s include the opening cysteine and the closing phenylalanine or tryptophan. D genes are given only for firm matches. Clone size is stated in some rows and not others, as once, few, many or a class when expanded.

D gene,clone size,V gene,J gene,CDR3 DNA,CDR3 protein
-,once,TRBV2,TRBJ2-6,TGTGCCAGCAACCCGGGGGAAGGCCACTCTGGGGCCAACGTCCTGACTTTC,CASNPGEGHSGANVLTF
TRBD2,-,TRBV5-5,TRBJ2-1,TGTGCCAGCAGCCCGGGGGGATTTAGCTCCTACAATGAGCAGTTCTTC,CASSPGGFSSYNEQFF
-,-,TRBV7-3,TRBJ1-2,TGTGCCAGCAGCCGTTTAGCCGGAAGCTATGGCTACACCTTC,CASSRLAGSYGYTF
-,-,TRBV30,TRBJ2-3,TGTGCCTGGAACCCGAGCACAGATACGCAGTATTTT,CAWNPSTDTQYF
-,-,TRBV28,TRBJ2-1,TGTGCCAGCAGTTTGTTAGGGAATGAGCAGTTCTTC,CASSLLGNEQFF
-,-,TRBV27,TRBJ1-5,TGTGCCAGCAGTGAAATCCAGGCCATCAATCAGCCCCAGCATTTT,CASSEIQAINQPQHF
-,-,TRBV2,TRBJ1-1,TGTGCCAGCAGTACAACAGGGAGCACTGAAGCTTTCTTT,CASSTTGSTEAFF
-,medium-sized,TRBV9,TRBJ1-1,TGTGCCAGCAGCGTATCAGGAATGAACACTGAAGCTTTCTTT,CASSVSGMNTEAFF
-,-,TRBV11-1,TRBJ2-7,TGTGCCAGCAGCTTAACGGGGGACGAGCAGTACTTC,CASSLTGDEQYF
-,-,TRBV15,TRBJ2-7,TGTGCCACCAGCAGAGTTGGCCAGGGGGGCTACGAGCAGTACTTC,CATSRVGQGGYEQYF
-,-,TRBV4-1,TRBJ2-7,TGCGCCAGCAGCCAAGCTATTGGTAGCTCCTACGAGCAGTACTTC,CASSQAIGSSYEQYF
TRBD2,-,TRBV10-3,TRBJ2-1,TGTGCCATCCGGGAGGCCTACAATGAGCAGTTCTTC,CAIREAYNEQFF
-,once,TRBV9,TRBJ1-6,TGTGCCAGCAGCGTAGAAAACAGGAATAATTCACCCCTCCACTTT,CASSVENRNNSPLHF
-,-,TRBV18,TRBJ1-3,TGTGCCAGCTCCCCTCCCGTCTACTCTGGAAACACCATATATTTT,CASSPPVYSGNTIYF
TRBD2,-,TRBV7-7,TRBJ2-2,TGTGCCAGCAGTCCAATAGCGGGGGCAGTCGGGGAGCTGTTTTTT,CASSPIAGAVGELFF
TRBD2,-,TRBV13,TRBJ2-1,TGTGCCAGCAGCCCCGGGGGGGTAACTTACAATGAGCAGTTCTTC,CASSPGGVTYNEQFF
-,-,TRBV7-9,TRBJ2-5,TGTGCCAGCAGCTCGGCAGTGGGTTCAGAGACCCAGTACTTC,CASSSAVGSETQYF
-,-,TRBV19,TRBJ2-1,TGTGCCAGTAGTTCAAGAAAAGGACTAAGCTCCTACAATGAGCAGTTCTTC,CASSSRKGLSSYNEQFF
-,-,TRBV11-2,TRBJ1-5,TGTGCCAGCAGCTTACAGTCCTTCGGAAGCAATCAGCCCCAGCATTTT,CASSLQSFGSNQPQHF
TRBD1,-,TRBV5-4,TRBJ2-3,TGTGCCAGCAGCTCGACAGGGCGAGGCACAGATACGCAGTATTTT,CASSSTGRGTDTQYF
-,-,TRBV11-1,TRBJ2-5,TGTGCCAGCAGCTTAGTAGGGCCAGTACAAGAGACCCAGTACTTC,CASSLVGPVQETQYF
-,-,TRBV6-1,TRBJ2-2,TGTGCCAGTTGGGGGGGGCTCGGGGAGCTGTTTTTT,CASWGGLGELFF
-,-,TRBV5-6,TRBJ1-1,TGTGCCAGCAGCTTCTCGGTTCCCACTGAAGCTTTCTTT,CASSFSVPTEAFF
TRBD2,-,TRBV19,TRBJ2-3,TGTGCCAGTAGTCCTATACTAGCGGGGCTAGATACGCAGTATTTT,CASSPILAGLDTQYF
TRBD1,once,TRBV19,TRBJ2-7,TGTGCCAGTAGTACGGGACAGGGTTTAAACAACGAGCAGTACTTC,CASSTGQGLNNEQYF
-,-,TRBV30,TRBJ1-5,TGTGCCTGGAGCACCCTTGGGGGATCTCAGCCCCAGCATTTT,CAWSTLGGSQPQHF
TRBD1,once,TRBV29-1,TRBJ2-2,TGCAGCGTTGATAGGGCAGGGGGCTTCACCGGGGAGCTGTTTTTT,CSVDRAGGFTGELFF
TRBD2,-,TRBV5-4,TRBJ2-1,TGTGCCAGCAGCTTGGGACTAGCGGGGACCTACAATGAGCAGTTCTTC,CASSLGLAGTYNEQFF
-,-,TRBV7-8,TRBJ2-7,TGTGCCAGCAGCGGACGCCCTACGGGAGAGCAGTACTTC,CASSGRPTGEQYF
-,medium-sized,TRBV6-4,TRBJ2-2,TGTGCCAGCAGTGACTCGGACAACACCGGGGAGCTGTTTTTT,CASSDSDNTGELFF
-,-,TRBV5-6,TRBJ2-1,TGTGCCAGCAGCTTGTCCAGGGTTGGGGATGAGCAGTTCTTC,CASSLSRVGDEQFF
-,once,TRBV9,TRBJ1-1,TGTGCCAGCAGCTCAGACGGGGGGGAAGCTTTCTTT,CASSSDGGEAFF
-,-,TRBV9,TRBJ1-2,TGTGCCAGCAGCCCTTGGGAGGGGACCATGTATGGCTACACCTTC,CASSPWEGTMYGYTF
-,-,TRBV11-2,TRBJ2-2,TGTGCCAGCAGCTTAGAACAACTCACCGGGGAGCTGTTTTTT,CASSLEQLTGELFF
-,-,TRBV5-1,TRBJ2-7,TGCGCCAGCAGCCGACCCGTAGGACAGCCCGTCTCCTACGAGCAGTACTTC,CASSRPVGQPVSYEQYF
TRBD2,-,TRBV29-1,TRBJ2-1,TGCAGCGTTGTCCGAGACTCAAGGGAGGGCCGTAGGAATGAGCAGTTCTTC,CSVVRDSREGRRNEQFF
-,-,TRBV19,TRBJ2-5,TGTGCCAGTAGTATGGGGGACTTCACATACTTC,CASSMGDFTYF
-,once,TRBV4-1,TRBJ1-2,TGCGCCAGCAGCCAAGATCCCGTGGTCCGGTATGGCTACACCTTC,CASSQDPVVRYGYTF